The clone carrying this T cell receptor beta chain was recorded once. These data come from a study of blood T cell repertoires in COVID-19. Study-level information: Samples taken during acute and convalescent COVID-19 were collected in the United States, Italy and Spain. PBMCs, B-cell-depleted T cells, or T cells were the source of the cDNA or gDNA that made up the material.

The CDR3 covers 14 residues. Germline assignment: CDR1 SGHRS and CDR2 YFSETQ. J lost 5 bases, V lost 4 bases, and 7 bases had no gene match. Per the original methods: Reference gene primer amplification gave nucleated cell count estimates. The method was immunoSEQ multiplex PCR; TCRdb's version includes in-frame clones alone and lacks a portion of them. That table furnishes V, J and clone size, whereas the DNA furnished D and trimming. The sample includes some 380,000 clones, roughly 77% of them seen just once. Sequenced input: peripheral blood. The source of this sequence is a human donor with acute or convalescent COVID-19. The donor label of this sample is uncertain. The genes are TRBV5-1 and TRBJ1-1, with TRBD1 matching 8 bases. The CDR3 DNA follows: TGCGCCAGCAGCAACGGACAGGGCGGGACTGAAGCTTTCTTT. It is translated as CASSNGQGGTEAFF.